This T cell receptor beta chain was recorded in a study of prognosis after radiotherapy for stage I lung cancer. Trimming left V 2 bases short and J 2 bases short, with 7 bases between. Germline V gene data show CDR1 as MDHEN and CDR2 as SYDVKM. The CDR3 has 15 residues. The study amplified the TCR beta CDR3 region from genomic DNA. This amplification was carried out by two rounds of multiplex PCR. Round one of PCR was performed, and it used primers specific to each TRBV and TRBJ gene. TCRdb reprocessed the multiplex PCR reads via MiXCR and lists one record per CDR3 protein. The repertoire holds 15,000 to 20,000 distinct CDR3 sequences, about 44% seen once, with more than 35% in the top ten.

V is TRBV28 and J is TRBJ2-6, with D hard to call. The receptor's source is a donor aged 50 or older with non-small cell lung cancer. This sample comprised PBMCs, obtained before or after stereotactic body radiation therapy (not recorded which). The DNA of the CDR3 is TGTGCCAGCAGTTTAGGTTGTACTGGGGCCAACGTCCTGACTTTC. Its translation: CASSLGCTGANVLTF. The whole variable domain, remainder taken from reference TRBV28 and TRBJ2-6, is DVKVTQSSRYLVKRTGEKVFLECVQDMDHENMFWYRQDPGLGLRLIYFSYDVKMKEKGDIPEGYSVSREKKERFSLILESASTNQTSMYLCASSLGCTGANVLTFGAGSRLTVL.